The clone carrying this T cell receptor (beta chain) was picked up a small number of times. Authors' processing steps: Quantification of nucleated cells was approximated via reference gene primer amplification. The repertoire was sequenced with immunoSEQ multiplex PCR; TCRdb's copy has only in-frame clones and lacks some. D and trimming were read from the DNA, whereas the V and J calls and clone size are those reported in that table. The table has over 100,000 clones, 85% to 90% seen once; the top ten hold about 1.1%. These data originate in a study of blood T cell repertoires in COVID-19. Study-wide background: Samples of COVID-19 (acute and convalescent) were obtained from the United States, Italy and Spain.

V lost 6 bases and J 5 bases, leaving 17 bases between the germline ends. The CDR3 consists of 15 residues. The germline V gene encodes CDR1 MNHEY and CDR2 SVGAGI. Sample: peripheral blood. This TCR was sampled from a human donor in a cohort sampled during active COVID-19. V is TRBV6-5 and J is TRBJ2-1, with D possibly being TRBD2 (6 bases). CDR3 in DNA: TGTGCCAGCAGAAACGAGGGACTGGGGGACAATGAGCAGTTCTTC. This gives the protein CASRNEGLGDNEQFF.